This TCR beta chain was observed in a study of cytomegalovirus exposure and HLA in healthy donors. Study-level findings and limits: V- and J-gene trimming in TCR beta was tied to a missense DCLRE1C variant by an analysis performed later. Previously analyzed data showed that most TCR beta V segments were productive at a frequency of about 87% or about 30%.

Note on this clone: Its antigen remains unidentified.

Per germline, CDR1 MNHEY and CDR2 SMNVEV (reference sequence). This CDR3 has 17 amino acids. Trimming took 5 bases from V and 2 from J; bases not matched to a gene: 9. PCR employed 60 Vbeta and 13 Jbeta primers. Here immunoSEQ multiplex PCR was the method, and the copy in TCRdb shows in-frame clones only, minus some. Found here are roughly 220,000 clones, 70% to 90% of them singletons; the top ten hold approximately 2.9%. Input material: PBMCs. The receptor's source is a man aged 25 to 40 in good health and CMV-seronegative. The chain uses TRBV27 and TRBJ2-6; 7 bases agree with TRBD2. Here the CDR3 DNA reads TGTGCCAGCAGTCCGCGGGGGTCAATGGCTGGGGCCAACGTCCTGACTTTC. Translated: CASSPRGSMAGANVLTF.